These 21 T cell receptor beta chains were all obtained from the same sample, sequenced in a study of Graves' ophthalmopathy and Graves' hyperthyroidism. The sequenced template was RNA, covering the TCR beta CDR3 region. In the first round, RT-PCR was carried out with HTBI primers, and a multiplex PCR formed the second round. TCRdb fed the multiplex PCR reads into MiXCR, producing one record per CDR3 protein. This sample has 200,000 to 250,000 distinct CDR3 sequences, with 20% to 25% found just once. The sample consisted of peripheral blood. These TCRs come from a woman aged 45-60 years with Graves' ophthalmopathy.

The J gene is TRBJ1-2, the V gene TRBV27; TRBD1 agrees at 8 bases. Germline V CDR1 and CDR2: MNHEY, SMNVEV (reference sequence). V dropped 6 bases and J dropped 4; count of bases not matched to a gene: 10. This CDR3 has 15 residues. The CDR3 is CASSTGGQGLYGYTF. The CDR3 nucleotides read TGTGCCAGCAGCACAGGGGGGCAGGGCCTCTATGGCTACACCTTC.

The genes are TRBV20-1 and TRBJ1-1; 9 positions agree with TRBD1. The junction had 2 bases not matched to a gene; V was cut back by 1 base and J by 5 bases. This CDR3 has 13 residues. CDR1 and CDR2 from the germline V gene are DFQATT and SNEGSKA (reference sequence). In DNA, the CDR3 is TGCAGTGCTAGAGGGACAGGGGTGACTGAAGCTTTCTTT. Translation gives CSARGTGVTEAFF.

This clonotype was seen repeatedly, ten times or more. The chain is built from TRBV12-3 or TRBV12-4 and TRBJ1-2, with no clear D. The V gene lost 3 bases and the J gene lost 5 bases, with 10 bases spanning the gap. CDR3 size: 13 residues. The CDR3: CASSFGERYGYTF. CDR3 DNA: TGTGCCAGCAGTTTTGGAGAAAGATATGGCTACACCTTC.

The CDR3 DNA follows: TGTGCCAGCAGTCCTTCGGGCCCGAGCTACACCTTC. Protein sequence: CASSPSGPSYTF. The gene calls are TRBV6-2 or TRBV6-3 and TRBJ1-2; the D is unclear. The CDR3 is 12 amino acids. V lost 5 bases, J lost 9 bases, and 13 bases lay in between. CDR1 MNHEY and CDR2 SVGEGT come from the germline V gene.

This clonotype occurred many times. The chain joins TRBV2 to TRBJ2-2; D ambiguous. The CDR3 has 14 amino acids. Germline V gene data show CDR1 as SNHLY and CDR2 as FYNNEI. Trimming removed 2 bases from V and 6 bases from J, with 10 bases in between. The CDR3 DNA reads as TGTGCCAGCAGTGAAACTTGGGTTCCCGGGGAGCTGTTTTTT. Translation: CASSETWVPGELFF.

This clonotype was recorded at least ten times. The chain recombines TRBV12-3 or TRBV12-4 with TRBJ1-5; TRBD1 is a possible D gene (6 bases). Trimming took 3 bases from V and 5 from J, leaving 14 bases between them. The CDR3 is 15 residues long. For the CDR3, the DNA is TGTGCCAGCAGTTTCTTCGGACAGACCTATCAGCCCCAGCATTTT. This encodes CASSFFGQTYQPQHF.

This clonotype was detected many times. The rearrangement joins TRBV12-3 or TRBV12-4 to TRBJ2-7; D uncertain. Trimming pared 1 base from V and 0 bases from J, leaving 7 bases between. The CDR3 contains 14 residues. The DNA for the CDR3 is TGTGCCAGCAGTTTAGTCCGCGGCTCCTACGAGCAGTACTTC. The encoded protein is CASSLVRGSYEQYF.

Many counts were recorded for this clonotype. CDR3 amino acids: CASSPSSGRAQETQYF. In nucleotides, the CDR3 is TGTGCCAGCAGCCCTTCTAGCGGGAGAGCACAAGAGACCCAGTACTTC. This chain uses TRBV11-2 with TRBJ2-5; 10 bases are shared with TRBD2. Germline V gene data show CDR1 as SGHAT and CDR2 as FQNNGV. The CDR3 covers 16 residues. J gave up 2 bases and V 5 bases, and 8 bases lay outside the gene matches.

This clonotype was counted ten times or more. The genes are TRBV4-1 and TRBJ1-1, with 7 nucleotides matching TRBD1. V lost 0 bases and J lost 4; bases outside the gene matches: 5. The CDR3 loop spans 15 amino acids. In germline, CDR1 is MGHRA, CDR2 YSYEKL. The chain's CDR3 is CASSQDAGGPTEAFF. CDR3 bases: TGCGCCAGCAGCCAAGATGCAGGGGGTCCCACTGAAGCTTTCTTT.

This clonotype was seen many times. This chain uses TRBV2 with TRBJ2-2; D is possibly TRBD1 (6 bases). The ends were cut back, 3 bases at V and 5 bases at J, with 10 bases in the middle. The CDR3 is 14 residues long. Looked up from germline, CDR1 is SNHLY and CDR2 is FYNNEI. The chain's CDR3 is CASSEGAGTGELFF. CDR3 DNA sequence: TGTGCCAGCAGTGAGGGGGCAGGGACCGGGGAGCTGTTTTTT.

For this clonotype: This clone may be a read error of a much larger clone one base away. No conserved phenylalanine or tryptophan is present at the end of the CDR3, so a read error is the likely explanation. The chain is built from TRBV6-2 or TRBV6-3 and TRBJ2-2; TRBD2 matches at 11 bases. The CDR3 consists of 16 residues. Germline loops: CDR1 MNHEY, CDR2 SVGEGT. Unmatched junction bases numbered 8, after V lost 8 bases and J lost 3 bases. Here the CDR3 DNA reads TGTGCCAGCGGGTCTAGCGGGAGGACGTACACCGGGGAGCTGTTTCTT. This sequence encodes CASGSSGRTYTGELFL.

Many counts were recorded for this clonotype. The chain carries TRBV6-2 or TRBV6-3 and TRBJ2-7; 9 nucleotides align to TRBD1. J was trimmed by 4 bases and V by 6 bases; bases with no gene match: 10. Germline loops: CDR1 MNHEY, CDR2 SVGEGT. This CDR3 has 15 residues. The CDR3, as DNA: TGTGCCAGCAGCGCTAGAGGACAGGGGATTTACGAGCAGTACTTC. It encodes CASSARGQGIYEQYF.

Many counts were recorded for this clonotype. The rearrangement joins TRBV2 to TRBJ1-4, with TRBD1 as a possible D gene (5 bases). Trimming took 6 bases from V and 8 from J, leaving 16 bases between them. Germline CDR1 is SNHLY and CDR2 is FYNNEI. The CDR3 spans 14 residues. The chain's CDR3 is CASRTQGRREKLFF. DNA of the CDR3: TGTGCCAGCAGGACCCAGGGAAGACGCGAAAAACTGTTTTTT.

Ten or more counts support this clonotype. V and J are TRBV28 and TRBJ2-6; D not resolved. Germline V gene sequence: CDR1 MDHEN, CDR2 SYDVKM. The V gene lost 2 bases and the J gene lost 4 bases, with 3 bases spanning the gap. The CDR3 spans 13 residues. The CDR3 coding sequence is TGTGCCAGCAGTTTACGGGGGGCCAACGTCCTGACTTTC. It specifies CASSLRGANVLTF.

This clonotype came up many times. V gene TRBV28 combines with J gene TRBJ1-5; D call uncertain. Germline-derived CDR1 and CDR2 are MDHEN and SYDVKM. The CDR3 contains 13 residues. V was shortened by 5 bases and J by 6 bases, with 11 bases between the two germline ends. The CDR3 DNA follows: TGTGCCAGCAGTGAAAGGCAACGTCAGCCCCAGCATTTT. Translated, it gives CASSERQRQPQHF. Filled out from reference TRBV28 and TRBJ1-5, the complete variable domain reads DVKVTQSSRYLVKRTGEKVFLECVQDMDHENMFWYRQDPGLGLRLIYFSYDVKMKEKGDIPEGYSVSREKKERFSLILESASTNQTSMYLCASSERQRQPQHFGDGTRLSIL.

This clonotype was counted ten times or more. The chain couples TRBV10-3 to TRBJ1-2; D possibly corresponds to TRBD1 (5 bases). Germline CDR1 and CDR2: ENHRY and SYGVKD. The CDR3 consists of 16 residues. The ends were cut back, 0 bases at V and 3 bases at J, with 14 bases in the middle. The CDR3 region is CAISESEVAGHYGYTF. In DNA form, the CDR3 reads TGTGCCATCAGTGAGTCAGAGGTTGCAGGGCACTATGGCTACACCTTC.

The rearrangement joins TRBV10-3 to TRBJ2-7; 10 bases line up with TRBD1. CDR1 is ENHRY, CDR2 SYGVKD, per germline. V lost 4 bases to trimming and J lost 5 bases; unmatched junction nucleotides: 8. This CDR3 is built from 15 residues. The CDR3 bases are TGTGCCATCAGTGCGACAGGGGGCGCGTTCCACGAGCAGTACTTC. As protein: CAISATGGAFHEQYF.

This clonotype was observed many times. The chain links TRBV27 to TRBJ2-3; TRBD1 aligns across 10 bases. Per the germline V gene, CDR1 is MNHEY and CDR2 is SMNVEV (reference sequence). This CDR3 is 16 amino acids long. V was clipped by 6 bases and J by 6 bases; unmatched bases: 12. The CDR3 region is CASSHGTGQGMDTQYF. The CDR3 DNA sequence: TGTGCCAGCAGCCATGGAACGGGACAGGGGATGGATACGCAGTATTTT.

This clonotype was found many times. V and J are TRBV19 and TRBJ2-2; TRBD2 agrees at 13 bases. Germline-derived CDR1 and CDR2 are LNHDA and SQIVND (reference sequence). V dropped 5 bases and J dropped 6; count of bases not matched to a gene: 9. This CDR3 is built from 17 residues. The CDR3 loop reads CASSSWLLAGGPGELFF. CDR3 bases: TGTGCCAGTAGTTCGTGGCTACTAGCGGGAGGGCCCGGGGAGCTGTTTTTT.

This clonotype has at least ten counts. V gene TRBV29-1 combines with J gene TRBJ1-3; D perhaps matches TRBD1 (5 bases). V lost 6 bases and J lost 2, with 14 bases in between. CDR1 and CDR2 (germline): SQVTM, ANQGSEA. This CDR3 spans 14 amino acids. The CDR3 here is CSVTRVNAGNTIYF. The CDR3 nucleotides read TGCAGCGTAACCAGGGTTAACGCTGGAAACACCATATATTTT.

The chain uses TRBV3-1 and TRBJ2-2; D remains ambiguous. Germline CDR1 is LGHDT and CDR2 is YNNKEL (reference sequence). Trimming stripped 4 bases from V and 3 bases from J, with 9 bases between. CDR3 length: 14 amino acids. The CDR3 region has the DNA TGTGCCAGCAGCCCTATGGTGGACACCGGGGAGCTGTTTTTT. Protein sequence: CASSPMVDTGELFF.